The T cell receptor beta chain under discussion was sequenced for a study of identical twins. This clonotype was counted between two and nine times. Its antigen is currently unknown. Study-level points and caveats: The study found excess low generation probability among twin-shared out-of-frame alpha sequences.

Template switching added a universal primer site; cDNA carried unique molecular identifiers. Each CDR3 protein gets one entry after TCRdb re-called the 5' RACE reads with MiXCR. This sample has about 200,000 distinct CDR3 sequences, with less than 10% found just once. CDR1 and CDR2 from the germline V gene are DFQATT and SNEGSKA (reference sequence). Trimming removed 6 bases from V and 0 bases from J, with 15 bases in between. The CDR3 runs to 15 residues. J is TRBJ1-5 and V is TRBV20-1; possible D gene TRBD1, 6 bases. The source is a woman aged 18 to 35 in good health. Input material: memory (CD45RO+) T cells sorted from blood. CDR3 sequence: CSAPWDTYSNQPQHF. The DNA for the CDR3 is TGCAGTGCCCCATGGGACACTTATAGCAATCAGCCCCAGCATTTT.